These 29 T cell receptor beta chains came from one sample sequenced in a study of OX40 agonist ivuxolimab in advanced cancers. The method was immunoSEQ multiplex PCR; TCRdb's version includes in-frame clones alone and lacks a portion of them. The sample carries about 62,000 clones, roughly 86% recorded once. Sequenced here: CD4+ or CD8+ T cells sorted from blood, sampled in a trial of the OX40 agonist ivuxolimab. Receptor source: an adult with an advanced solid tumor such as melanoma, head and neck, liver or kidney cancer.

Here the CDR3 reads CASSPAADYGYTF. The DNA of the CDR3 is TGTGCCAGCTCACCCGCGGCGGATTATGGCTACACCTTC. The chain uses TRBV18 and TRBJ1-2; D is unclear. Germline V CDR1 and CDR2: KGHSH, LQKENI. V lost 3 bases to trimming and J lost 5 bases, with 10 bases between them. The CDR3 consists of 13 residues.

V usage is TRBV28 and J usage is TRBJ2-7; 9 nucleotides agree with TRBD1. Trimming at V came to 5 bases and at J to 2 bases, leaving 13 bases not matched to a gene. The V gene's germline CDR1 is MDHEN and CDR2 SYDVKM. CDR3 length equals 17 residues. This CDR3 is CASSPLLGQGLPYEQYF. The CDR3 DNA reads TGTGCCAGCAGTCCTCTCCTGGGACAGGGTCTCCCCTACGAGCAGTACTTC. The full variable domain, rest sourced from reference TRBV28 and TRBJ2-7, is DVKVTQSSRYLVKRTGEKVFLECVQDMDHENMFWYRQDPGLGLRLIYFSYDVKMKEKGDIPEGYSVSREKKERFSLILESASTNQTSMYLCASSPLLGQGLPYEQYFGPGTRLTVT.

This chain connects TRBV18 to TRBJ2-1, with 9 bases aligning to TRBD1. CDR1 is KGHSH, CDR2 LQKENI, per germline. J was trimmed by 7 bases and V by 0 bases; bases with no gene match: 10. The CDR3 is 17 amino acids. DNA of the CDR3: TGTGCCAGCTCACCACCAATTCTCGGACAGGGGTGGAATGAGCAGTTCTTC. It is translated as CASSPPILGQGWNEQFF.

The chain combines TRBV5-1 with TRBJ2-5; tentative D call: TRBD2 (5 bases). The germline CDR1 and CDR2 sequences are SGHRS and YFSETQ. The V end lost 4 bases, the J end lost 1 base, and 11 bases lay between the germline ends. This CDR3 region has 14 residues. CDR3: CASSVGEAQETQYF. CDR3 coding DNA: TGCGCCAGCAGCGTCGGGGAAGCCCAAGAGACCCAGTACTTC. The complete variable domain, with remaining parts taken from reference TRBV5-1 and TRBJ2-5, reads KAGVTQTPRYLIKTRGQQVTLSCSPISGHRSVSWYQQTPGQGLQFLFEYFSETQRNKGNFPGRFSGRQFSNSRSEMNVSTLELGDSALYLCASSVGEAQETQYFGPGTRLLVL.

V is TRBV29-1 and J is TRBJ2-3; D unresolved. Trimming stripped 2 bases from V and 2 bases from J, with 8 bases between. The CDR3 spans 13 residues. Germline V gene data show CDR1 as SQVTM and CDR2 as ANQGSEA. The CDR3 protein is CSVESTNTDTQYF. DNA for the CDR3: TGCAGCGTTGAATCTACAAACACAGATACGCAGTATTTT.

The V and J genes are TRBV28 and TRBJ2-5; no definite D call. V was trimmed by 0 bases and J by 2 bases, leaving 16 bases between them. Germline CDR1 MDHEN, CDR2 SYDVKM. This CDR3 contains 17 residues. DNA for the CDR3: TGTGCCAGCAGTTTATGGCCCCTTAAAACCGGACAAGAGACCCAGTACTTC. Protein product: CASSLWPLKTGQETQYF.

The V gene is TRBV7-3, the J gene TRBJ2-2; TRBD2 aligns across 9 bases. The CDR3 runs 15 residues. Germline V gives CDR1 SGHTA, CDR2 FQGTGA. V lost 4 bases and J lost 6; bases outside the gene matches: 6. The CDR3 DNA reads as TGTGCCAGCAGCTGGCGGGGCGGGAGGGCCGGGGAGCTGTTTTTT. Translation gives CASSWRGGRAGELFF.

The chain has TRBV7-8 and TRBJ2-2, with D perhaps matching TRBD1 (5 bases). The length of the CDR3 is 15 residues. Trimming removed 7 bases from V and 1 base from J, with 13 bases in between. The germline CDR1 and CDR2 sequences are SGHVS and FQNEAQ. CDR3 bases: TGTGCCAGCACAGATTTTACAGGGAACACCGGGGAGCTGTTTTTT. Its protein is CASTDFTGNTGELFF. The whole variable domain, filled in from reference TRBV7-8 and TRBJ2-2, reads GAGVSQSPRYKVAKRGQDVALRCDPISGHVSLFWYQQALGQGPEFLTYFQNEAQLDKSGLPSDRFFAERPEGSVSTLKIQRTQQEDSAVYLCASTDFTGNTGELFFGEGSRLTVL.

This rearrangement joins TRBV5-6 to TRBJ2-2; perhaps TRBD2 as D (5 bases). Deletions cut 2 bases from V and 5 bases from J, with 10 bases between. Germline values: CDR1 SGHDT, CDR2 YYEEEE. The CDR3 contains 14 residues. Here the CDR3 reads CASSFSVLTGELFF. Here the CDR3 DNA reads TGTGCCAGCAGCTTTAGCGTGCTAACCGGGGAGCTGTTTTTT.

V gene TRBV7-2 combines with J gene TRBJ2-1; the match to TRBD1 covers 8 bases. Germline lookup yields CDR1 SGHTA and CDR2 FQGNSA. CDR3 length: 14 amino acids. Trimming cost V 3 bases and J 6 bases; bases outside gene matches: 4. The CDR3 here is CASSFQGAFNEQFF. In nucleotides, the CDR3 is TGTGCCAGCAGCTTTCAGGGGGCTTTCAATGAGCAGTTCTTC.

This chain links TRBV28 with TRBJ2-5, with no clear D. Per the germline V gene, CDR1 is MDHEN and CDR2 is SYDVKM. CDR3 length: 14 amino acids. Deletions cut 3 bases from V and 2 bases from J, with 10 bases between. DNA of the CDR3: TGTGCCAGCAGTTTTAGGCGAGATCAAGAGACCCAGTACTTC. Its translation: CASSFRRDQETQYF.

The chain recombines TRBV5-1 with TRBJ2-5; possible D gene TRBD2, 5 bases. The CDR3 extends over 16 amino acids. CDR1 is SGHRS and CDR2 is YFSETQ in the germline V gene. V gave up 3 bases and J gave up 4 bases, with 19 bases separating them. The CDR3 region is CASSSDGGGIRETQYF. CDR3 nucleotides: TGCGCCAGCAGCTCCGACGGTGGAGGAATCAGAGAGACCCAGTACTTC.

V is TRBV19 and J is TRBJ1-5, with D unclear. This CDR3 comprises 14 residues. Per germline, CDR1 LNHDA and CDR2 SQIVND (reference sequence). V dropped 1 base and J dropped 7 bases, with 11 bases sitting between them. In DNA, the CDR3 is TGTGCCAGTAGTATAGTGGGCACGGTCCAGCCCCAGCATTTT. Translation: CASSIVGTVQPQHF.

The chain recombines TRBV6-1 with TRBJ2-7, with D perhaps matching TRBD1 (5 bases). This CDR3 comprises 14 residues. Trimming removed 7 bases at V and 0 bases at J, with 13 bases between. Germline V gene lookup returns CDR1 MNHNS and CDR2 SASEGT. The chain's CDR3 is CASTPRAGSYEQYF. The CDR3 DNA is TGTGCCAGCACCCCCAGGGCAGGCTCCTACGAGCAGTACTTC.

The rearrangement joins TRBV2 to TRBJ1-2; TRBD1 might be the D (5 bases). Germline V CDR1 and CDR2: SNHLY, FYNNEI. The CDR3 totals 13 residues. Trimming cost V 7 bases and J 6 bases, with 15 bases left between them. CDR3 residues: CASKEGTGNGYTF. The CDR3, as DNA: TGTGCCAGCAAAGAGGGGACCGGAAATGGCTACACCTTC.

V gene TRBV18 combines with J gene TRBJ2-6; the match to TRBD1 covers 8 bases. CDR3 length: 20 residues. The germline V gene encodes CDR1 KGHSH and CDR2 LQKENI. The junction had 13 bases not matched to a gene; V was cut back by 3 bases and J by 0 bases. CDR3 in DNA: TGTGCCAGCTCACCGCAGATGCCGGGACAGGTTACCTCTGGGGCCAACGTCCTGACTTTC. This sequence encodes CASSPQMPGQVTSGANVLTF.

The V call is TRBV28, the J call TRBJ2-2; D is unclear. Germline V lookup: CDR1 MDHEN, CDR2 SYDVKM. This CDR3 is 15 amino acids long. Trimming removed 3 bases from V and 6 bases from J, with 14 bases in between. The CDR3 region has the DNA TGTGCCAGCAGTTTTCCGGGTTGGGGTTCCGGGGAGCTGTTTTTT. It translates to CASSFPGWGSGELFF.

The chain couples TRBV4-3 to TRBJ1-1; D ambiguous. Germline V gene data show CDR1 as LGHNA and CDR2 as YSLEER. The CDR3 sequence is 15 residues long. Deletions cut 1 base from V and 5 bases from J, with 14 bases between. CDR3 sequence (DNA): TGCGCCAGCAGCCAAGGCTCCTTGGGAGGGACTGAAGCTTTCTTT. This codes for CASSQGSLGGTEAFF.

The chain is built from TRBV30 and TRBJ2-1; possible D gene TRBD2, 7 bases. With 3 bases removed from V and 2 bases from J, the gap between germline ends came to 14 bases. CDR1 is GTSNPN, CDR2 SVGIG, per germline (reference sequence). The CDR3 is 15 amino acids. The CDR3 reads CAWSARGGTYNEQFF. The CDR3 DNA sequence: TGTGCCTGGAGCGCTAGGGGGGGGACCTACAATGAGCAGTTCTTC. Full variable domain (remainder filled in from reference TRBV30 and TRBJ2-1): SQTIHQWPATLVQPVGSPLSLECTVEGTSNPNLYWYRQAAGRGLQLLFYSVGIGQISSEVPQNLSASRPQDRQFILSSKKLLLSDSGFYLCAWSARGGTYNEQFFGPGTRLTVL.

The rearrangement links TRBV7-2 to TRBJ2-5; weak D call: TRBD1 (6 bases). This CDR3 contains 15 residues. Trimming removed 0 bases at V and 4 bases at J, with 12 bases between. Germline CDR1 reads SGHTA; CDR2 reads FQGNSA. This CDR3 reads CASSLARQDLETQYF. The CDR3 nucleotides read TGTGCCAGCAGCTTAGCAAGACAGGATCTAGAGACCCAGTACTTC. Based on the CDR3 plus reference TRBV7-2 and TRBJ2-5, the full variable domain is GAGVSQSPSNKVTEKGKDVELRCDPISGHTALYWYRQSLGQGLEFLIYFQGNSAPDKSGLPSDRFSAERTGGSVSTLTIQRTQQEDSAVYLCASSLARQDLETQYFGPGTRLLVL.

This chain connects TRBV5-1 to TRBJ2-5; no definite D call. This CDR3 contains 12 residues. V lost 0 bases and J lost 2, with 2 bases in between. Germline CDR1 is SGHRS and CDR2 is YFSETQ. CDR3 sequence reads: CASSLVQETQYF. As DNA, the CDR3 is TGCGCCAGCAGCTTGGTACAAGAGACCCAGTACTTC.

The chain is built from TRBV28 and TRBJ2-1; 7 positions agree with TRBD2. The CDR3 consists of 14 residues. CDR1 is MDHEN, CDR2 SYDVKM, per germline. The V gene end was trimmed by 5 bases and the J gene end by 4 bases; junction bases not matched to a gene: 5. The CDR3 is CASSASGGYNEQFF. The DNA of the CDR3 is TGTGCCAGCAGTGCTAGCGGAGGGTACAATGAGCAGTTCTTC.

The chain links TRBV18 to TRBJ2-3; no definite D call. Trimming cost V 3 bases and J 4 bases, with 11 bases left between them. CDR1 is KGHSH and CDR2 is LQKENI in the germline V gene. This CDR3 has 14 residues. The CDR3 region has the DNA TGTGCCAGCTCACCCCCAGTGTTATCAGATACGCAGTATTTT. Protein product: CASSPPVLSDTQYF.

V and J are TRBV27 and TRBJ2-1; D is perhaps TRBD1 or TRBD2 (6 bases each). V was shortened by 5 bases and J by 6 bases, with 17 bases between the two germline ends. Germline values: CDR1 MNHEY, CDR2 SMNVEV (reference sequence). The CDR3 has 15 amino acids. The CDR3 reads CASSPAPKGGNEQFF. The CDR3 DNA is TGTGCCAGCAGTCCCGCCCCAAAGGGGGGCAATGAGCAGTTCTTC.

The chain combines TRBV7-8 with TRBJ2-7; D is unresolved. The ends were cut back, 1 base at V and 5 bases at J, with 3 bases in the middle. The CDR3 loop spans 11 amino acids. Germline CDR1 and CDR2: SGHVS and FQNEAQ. The CDR3: CASSLVNEQYF. CDR3 nucleotide sequence: TGTGCCAGCAGCTTAGTCAACGAGCAGTACTTC.

The chain is built from TRBV7-9 and TRBJ1-3, with D unresolved. The CDR3 length is 13 residues. Germline CDR1 reads SEHNR; CDR2 reads FQNEAQ (reference sequence). Trimming took off 3 bases at V and 1 base at J, with 4 bases between the two ends. The CDR3 bases are TGTGCCAGCAGCTTGGGTTCTGGAAACACCATATATTTT. Translating it yields CASSLGSGNTIYF.

The chain employs TRBV7-2 and TRBJ2-5; D ambiguous. Germline CDR1 and CDR2: SGHTA and FQGNSA. V gave up 5 bases and J gave up 5 bases, with 9 bases separating them. The CDR3 is 12 residues long. The CDR3 region is CASSHYKETQYF. The CDR3 DNA sequence: TGTGCCAGCAGCCACTATAAGGAGACCCAGTACTTC.

This rearrangement joins TRBV28 to TRBJ1-5, with 9 bases fitting TRBD1. Germline assignment: CDR1 MDHEN and CDR2 SYDVKM. The CDR3 length is 16 residues. Unmatched junction bases numbered 10, after V lost 6 bases and J lost 4 bases. In nucleotides, the CDR3 is TGTGCCAGCAGCCATGGGGACAGGGTTGGGAATCAGCCCCAGCATTTT. It translates to CASSHGDRVGNQPQHF.

This clone was counted a single time. The genes are TRBV18 and TRBJ2-3; 9 bases match TRBD2. V lost 4 bases and J lost 2; bases outside the gene matches: 16. Germline V lookup: CDR1 KGHSH, CDR2 LQKENI. This CDR3 region has 19 residues. The CDR3 loop reads CASSRRRSPSGNNTDTQYF. The CDR3 nucleotides read TGTGCCAGCTCACGCCGACGGTCGCCTAGCGGGAACAACACAGATACGCAGTATTTT.